The 2 T cell receptor beta chains below all came from one sample that was sequenced in a study of T cell clonality in common variable immunodeficiency. This table comes from immunoSEQ multiplex PCR, and its TCRdb copy is limited to in-frame clones, with some not included. Altogether about 33,000 clones were found in the sample, and no singletons occur. The antigens these receptors bind are not known. Study results and caveats: Reportedly, TCR beta sequences from common variable immunodeficiency showed fewer deletions and N-nucleotide insertions.

The source material was peripheral blood mononuclear cells. The receptor source for this set is a human donor with common variable immunodeficiency.

This clone was seen repeatedly, ten times or more. The missing CDR3 end, 3 residues past where the read stops, is filled in from the germline J gene. The chain combines TRBV14 with TRBJ1-2, with 7 bases that match TRBD1. CDR1 is SGHDN, CDR2 FVKESK, per germline. Trimming took 4 bases from V and 4 from J; bases not matched to a gene: 6. The CDR3 covers 14 residues. CDR3 sequence: CASSRQGSSYGYTF. CDR3 bases read: TGTGCCAGCAGCCGACAGGGATCTAGCTATGGC. Based on the CDR3 plus reference TRBV14 and TRBJ1-2, the full variable domain is EAGVTQFPSHSVIEKGQTVTLRCDPISGHDNLYWYRRVMGKEIKFLLHFVKESKQDESGMPNNRFLAERTGGTYSTLKVQPAELEDSGVYFCASSRQGSSYGYTFGSGTRLTVV.

This clone appeared a few times. The CDR3 end lies 3 residues beyond the end of the read and is filled in from the germline J gene. The V call is TRBV29-1, the J call TRBJ1-2; TRBD1 might be the D (6 bases). The CDR3 is 12 residues long. The germline CDR1 and CDR2 sequences are SQVTM and ANQGSEA. The chain's CDR3 is CSVSRQEVSYTF. The sequenced CDR3 bases are TGCAGCGTTTCCCGACAGGAGGTCAGC.